This T cell receptor (beta chain) was obtained from a study of response to subunit inactivated influenza vaccine. Whole-study results and caveats: Researchers suggested that each seasonal influenza vaccination recruits few new T cells.

TCRdb redid the calling of the RT-PCR reads with MiXCR, one entry per CDR3 protein. This table has roughly 180,000 distinct CDR3 sequences, nearly 9.5% appearing once. With respect to this clonotype: Its antigen remains unknown.

Germline V CDR1 and CDR2: MNHEY, SMNVEV (reference sequence). After removal of 0 bases from V and 14 bases from J, the junction contained 15 bases not matched to a gene. The CDR3 sequence is 17 residues long. The receptor was derived from a man between 45 and 60 years old who received an inactivated influenza vaccine. This chain connects TRBV27 to TRBJ2-3, with 12 bases fitting TRBD2. This material consisted of non-naive T cells sorted from PBMCs, taken on the day of vaccination. The CDR3 nucleotides read TGTGCCAGCAGTTTATCGAGGTCTAGCGGGGGGGCCAAGTCTCTGTATTTT. Amino acid sequence: CASSLSRSSGGAKSLYF.